A selection of T cell receptor beta chains follows, all from one sample in a study of T cell responses to AZD1222 COVID-19 vaccine. Profiling relied on immunoSEQ multiplex PCR, and the TCRdb table lists in-frame clones only, not all of them. The data hold about 190,000 clones, with over 80% observed a single time. Sample: peripheral blood, taken on day 0 of MenACWY control vaccination. These receptors all come from an adult in good health. Both conserved end residues are part of each CDR3. The D gene is left open where the match is weak. The listing skips clone size in some rows; elsewhere it reads once, few, many or a size class.

V gene: TRBV9; J gene: TRBJ2-5; clone size: .; D gene: TRBD2; CDR3 DNA: TGTGCCAGCAGCCCCGTCGGGGAGGGGGAGACCCAGTACTTC; CDR3 protein: CASSPVGEGETQYF
V gene: TRBV18; J gene: TRBJ2-7; clone size: .; D gene: .; CDR3 DNA: TGTGCCAGCTCACCACCGTTCCAGATCTACGAGCAGTACTTC; CDR3 protein: CASSPPFQIYEQYF
V gene: TRBV27; J gene: TRBJ2-7; clone size: .; D gene: .; CDR3 DNA: TGTGCCAGCAGTTTAGCTGTAAACTACGAGCAGTACTTC; CDR3 protein: CASSLAVNYEQYF
V gene: TRBV7-9; J gene: TRBJ2-7; clone size: .; D gene: .; CDR3 DNA: TGTGCCAGCACCCGGAGGTACGAGCAGTACTTC; CDR3 protein: CASTRRYEQYF
V gene: TRBV18; J gene: TRBJ2-6; clone size: .; D gene: .; CDR3 DNA: TGTGCCAGCTCACCGAAAATGGGTTCCTCTGGGGCCAACGTCCTGACTTTC; CDR3 protein: CASSPKMGSSGANVLTF
V gene: TRBV28; J gene: TRBJ1-2; clone size: .; D gene: .; CDR3 DNA: TGTGCCAGCACCGAAGGGAAAAACTATGGCTACACCTTC; CDR3 protein: CASTEGKNYGYTF
V gene: TRBV4-3; J gene: TRBJ1-2; clone size: few; D gene: TRBD1; CDR3 DNA: TGCGCCAGCAGCCAAGATCGTGGGGGACAGGATTACATTAACTATGGCTACACCTTC; CDR3 protein: CASSQDRGGQDYINYGYTF
V gene: TRBV2; J gene: TRBJ2-3; clone size: .; D gene: TRBD2; CDR3 DNA: TGTGCCAGCAGGGGACTAGCCGCCACAGATACGCAGTATTTT; CDR3 protein: CASRGLAATDTQYF
V gene: TRBV7-2; J gene: TRBJ1-1; clone size: .; D gene: .; CDR3 DNA: TGTGCCAGCAGCTTAGAAATGAACACTGAAGCTTTCTTT; CDR3 protein: CASSLEMNTEAFF
V gene: TRBV27; J gene: TRBJ2-7; clone size: .; D gene: TRBD1; CDR3 DNA: TGTGCCAGCAACAGGGGGATGGGCTACGAGCAGTACTTC; CDR3 protein: CASNRGMGYEQYF
V gene: TRBV6-5; J gene: TRBJ2-7; clone size: .; D gene: TRBD1; CDR3 DNA: TGTGCCAGCAGCCCCCCTGGACAGGGCTCCTACGAGCAGTACTTC; CDR3 protein: CASSPPGQGSYEQYF
V gene: TRBV19; J gene: TRBJ1-6; clone size: .; D gene: .; CDR3 DNA: TGTGCCAGTAGTATCCGGGACCGTACTAATTCACCCCCCCACTTT; CDR3 protein: CASSIRDRTNSPPHF
V gene: TRBV28; J gene: TRBJ1-5; clone size: few; D gene: TRBD1; CDR3 DNA: TGTGCCAGCAATTCCGCCGGGACAGGGGATCAGCCCCAGCATTTT; CDR3 protein: CASNSAGTGDQPQHF
V gene: TRBV12-5; J gene: TRBJ1-2; clone size: .; D gene: .; CDR3 DNA: TGTGCTAGTGGTTTGGACGCGTATGGCTACACCTTC; CDR3 protein: CASGLDAYGYTF
V gene: TRBV13; J gene: TRBJ2-1; clone size: .; D gene: .; CDR3 DNA: TGTGCCAGCAGGAAGGGCCTGGTGAACTACAATGAGCAGTTCTTC; CDR3 protein: CASRKGLVNYNEQFF
V gene: TRBV28; J gene: TRBJ2-7; clone size: .; D gene: TRBD1; CDR3 DNA: TGTGCCAGCAGTCCCCGGGACAGGGAGTACGAGCAGTACTTC; CDR3 protein: CASSPRDREYEQYF
V gene: TRBV10-3; J gene: TRBJ2-5; clone size: few; D gene: TRBD2; CDR3 DNA: TGTGCCATCAGGATGACTAGCGGTGAGACCCAGTACTTC; CDR3 protein: CAIRMTSGETQYF
V gene: TRBV2; J gene: TRBJ2-7; clone size: .; D gene: TRBD1; CDR3 DNA: TGTGCCAGCTCCGGACAGGGGCGTAACGAGCAGTACTTC; CDR3 protein: CASSGQGRNEQYF
V gene: TRBV7-8; J gene: TRBJ2-3; clone size: .; D gene: .; CDR3 DNA: TGTGCCAGCAGCCGGGCCGGGGATACGCAGTATTTT; CDR3 protein: CASSRAGDTQYF
V gene: TRBV5-6; J gene: TRBJ2-7; clone size: .; D gene: TRBD1; CDR3 DNA: TGTGCCAGCAGCTCCTTGGACAGGGGCAGGTACGAGCAGTACTTC; CDR3 protein: CASSSLDRGRYEQYF
V gene: TRBV3-1/TRBV3-2; J gene: TRBJ2-2; clone size: once; D gene: .; CDR3 DNA: TGTGCCAGCAGCCAAACCGGGGAGCTGTTTTTT; CDR3 protein: CASSQTGELFF
V gene: TRBV7-9; J gene: TRBJ2-6; clone size: once; D gene: .; CDR3 DNA: TGTGCCAGCAGCTTAGAGCAGGGGAGTAGCTCTGGGGCCAACGTCCTGACTTTC; CDR3 protein: CASSLEQGSSSGANVLTF
V gene: TRBV18; J gene: TRBJ1-4; clone size: .; D gene: .; CDR3 DNA: TGTGCCAGCTCAACACTGGGGACTAATGAAAAACTGTTTTTT; CDR3 protein: CASSTLGTNEKLFF
V gene: TRBV2; J gene: TRBJ2-7; clone size: .; D gene: TRBD2; CDR3 DNA: TGTGCCACCAGGACTAGCGGGGTCTACGAGCAGTACTTC; CDR3 protein: CATRTSGVYEQYF
V gene: TRBV5-4; J gene: TRBJ1-1; clone size: .; D gene: .; CDR3 DNA: TGTGCCAGCAGCTTAAATTCCCAGACTGAAGCTTTCTTT; CDR3 protein: CASSLNSQTEAFF
V gene: TRBV6-5; J gene: TRBJ1-6; clone size: .; D gene: .; CDR3 DNA: TGTGCCAGCAGCTCGGACAGTCGTAATTCACCCCTCCACTTT; CDR3 protein: CASSSDSRNSPLHF
V gene: TRBV18; J gene: TRBJ1-5; clone size: once; D gene: TRBD1; CDR3 DNA: TGTGCCAGCTCACCCCTACAGGGGGTAGGTCAGCCCCAGCATTTT; CDR3 protein: CASSPLQGVGQPQHF
V gene: TRBV6-1; J gene: TRBJ1-2; clone size: .; D gene: .; CDR3 DNA: TGTGCCAGCAGTGAAAGAGGAGGGGGGTACCTCTATGGCTACACCTTC; CDR3 protein: CASSERGGGYLYGYTF
V gene: TRBV9; J gene: TRBJ2-1; clone size: few; D gene: .; CDR3 DNA: TGTGCCAGCAGCGCCCAATCCAGGGCCTACAATGAGCAGTTCTTC; CDR3 protein: CASSAQSRAYNEQFF
V gene: TRBV5-1; J gene: TRBJ1-5; clone size: .; D gene: TRBD1; CDR3 DNA: TGCGCCAGCAGCGAACAGGGGGCTCAGCCCCAGCATTTT; CDR3 protein: CASSEQGAQPQHF
V gene: TRBV9; J gene: TRBJ1-5; clone size: .; D gene: TRBD1; CDR3 DNA: TGTGCCAGCAGCCGGACAGGTTTCAGCAATCAGCCCCAGCATTTT; CDR3 protein: CASSRTGFSNQPQHF
V gene: TRBV27; J gene: TRBJ1-1; clone size: .; D gene: .; CDR3 DNA: TGTGCCAGCAGCCGCGGTCTGAACACGAACACTGAAGCTTTCTTT; CDR3 protein: CASSRGLNTNTEAFF
V gene: TRBV19; J gene: TRBJ2-1; clone size: .; D gene: .; CDR3 DNA: TGTGCCAGTAGTCAGGGGAATAACTACAATGAGCAGTTCTTC; CDR3 protein: CASSQGNNYNEQFF
V gene: TRBV6-1; J gene: TRBJ1-5; clone size: .; D gene: .; CDR3 DNA: TGTGCCAGCAGTGAACAAGGGGCGGGAAGCAATCAGCCCCAGCATTTT; CDR3 protein: CASSEQGAGSNQPQHF
V gene: TRBV28; J gene: TRBJ1-5; clone size: .; D gene: .; CDR3 DNA: TGTGCCAGCAGTTTCGACAATCAGCCCCAGCATTTT; CDR3 protein: CASSFDNQPQHF
V gene: TRBV5-1; J gene: TRBJ1-1; clone size: .; D gene: TRBD1; CDR3 DNA: TGCGCCAGCAGCCCGGGGACAGGGGAAGCTTTCTTT; CDR3 protein: CASSPGTGEAFF
V gene: TRBV29-1; J gene: TRBJ2-3; clone size: .; D gene: TRBD2; CDR3 DNA: TGCAGCGGCGGGACTAGCGGGAGAGGAGGGGATACGCAGTATTTT; CDR3 protein: CSGGTSGRGGDTQYF
V gene: TRBV6-5; J gene: TRBJ1-5; clone size: .; D gene: TRBD1; CDR3 DNA: TGTGCCAGCAGCCAGGACAGGGCGGACAATCAGCCCCAGCATTTT; CDR3 protein: CASSQDRADNQPQHF
V gene: TRBV7-9; J gene: TRBJ1-4; clone size: .; D gene: .; CDR3 DNA: TGTGCCAGCAGCTCAGAGGAGGCAGTACTTAATGAAAAACTGTTTTTT; CDR3 protein: CASSSEEAVLNEKLFF
V gene: TRBV28; J gene: TRBJ1-3; clone size: few; D gene: .; CDR3 DNA: TGTGCCAGCAGTTCCGGACAGTACGACTCTGGAAACACCATATATTTT; CDR3 protein: CASSSGQYDSGNTIYF
V gene: TRBV6-4; J gene: TRBJ1-5; clone size: .; D gene: .; CDR3 DNA: TGTGCCGCCAGGAAAAGGCTGGGGACAAAAGATCAGCCCCAGCATTTT; CDR3 protein: CAARKRLGTKDQPQHF
V gene: TRBV12-3/TRBV12-4; J gene: TRBJ2-7; clone size: few; D gene: TRBD1; CDR3 DNA: TGTGCCAGCAGGCCGGGACAGGGTTGGGAGCAGTACTTC; CDR3 protein: CASRPGQGWEQYF
V gene: TRBV6-5; J gene: TRBJ2-1; clone size: .; D gene: .; CDR3 DNA: TGTGCCAGCAGTTATCGGGCGTATCGTGATGAGCAGTTCTTC; CDR3 protein: CASSYRAYRDEQFF
V gene: TRBV7-3; J gene: TRBJ2-5; clone size: .; D gene: TRBD2; CDR3 DNA: TGTGCCAGCAGCTTTCCTGACGGGGGGGAAGAGACCCAGTACTTC; CDR3 protein: CASSFPDGGEETQYF
V gene: TRBV27; J gene: TRBJ1-2; clone size: .; D gene: TRBD1; CDR3 DNA: TGTGCCAGCAGTCAGACAGGGAGGGGCTACACCTTC; CDR3 protein: CASSQTGRGYTF
V gene: TRBV28; J gene: TRBJ1-5; clone size: .; D gene: .; CDR3 DNA: TGTGCCAGCAGTGGGATGAATCAGCCCCAGCATTTT; CDR3 protein: CASSGMNQPQHF
V gene: TRBV2; J gene: TRBJ1-2; clone size: .; D gene: .; CDR3 DNA: TGTGCCAGCAGCGTTGACAGCGGCTATGGCTACACCTTC; CDR3 protein: CASSVDSGYGYTF
V gene: TRBV7-9; J gene: TRBJ2-3; clone size: .; D gene: TRBD2; CDR3 DNA: TGTGCCAGCAGCTTAGGTACTAGCGGGGACACAGATACGCAGTATTTT; CDR3 protein: CASSLGTSGDTDTQYF